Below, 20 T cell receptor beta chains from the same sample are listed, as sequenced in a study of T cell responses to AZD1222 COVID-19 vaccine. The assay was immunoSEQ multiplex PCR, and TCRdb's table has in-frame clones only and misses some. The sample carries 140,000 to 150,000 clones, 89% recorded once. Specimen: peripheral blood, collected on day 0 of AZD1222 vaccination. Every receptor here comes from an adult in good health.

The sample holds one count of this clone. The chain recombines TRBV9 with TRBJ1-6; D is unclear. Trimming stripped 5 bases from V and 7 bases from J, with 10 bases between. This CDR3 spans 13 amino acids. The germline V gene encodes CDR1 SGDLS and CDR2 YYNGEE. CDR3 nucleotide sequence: TGTGCCAGCAGTTCTGGCGGGAATTCACCCCTCCACTTT. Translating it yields CASSSGGNSPLHF.

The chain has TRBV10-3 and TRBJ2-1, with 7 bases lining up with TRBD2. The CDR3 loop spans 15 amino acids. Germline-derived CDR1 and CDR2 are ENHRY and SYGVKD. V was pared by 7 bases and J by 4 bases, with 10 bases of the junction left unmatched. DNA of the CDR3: TGTGCCATCATGGAGCGGGGTGGGGGATACAATGAGCAGTTCTTC. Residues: CAIMERGGGYNEQFF.

CDR3 sequence (DNA): TGTGCCAGCAGCTTGTCCCACATGGGGAGAGCGGAAGCTTTCTTT. It yields the protein CASSLSHMGRAEAFF. V usage is TRBV5-4 and J usage is TRBJ1-1, with unresolved D. V dropped 1 base and J dropped 8 bases, with 18 bases sitting between them. CDR1 and CDR2 (germline): SGHNT, YYREEE (reference sequence). The CDR3 runs 15 residues.

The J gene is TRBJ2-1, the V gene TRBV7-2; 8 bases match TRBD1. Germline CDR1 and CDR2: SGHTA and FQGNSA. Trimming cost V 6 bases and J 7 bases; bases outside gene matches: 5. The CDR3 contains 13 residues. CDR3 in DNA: TGTGCCAGCAGTGCCAACAGGGGGAATGAGCAGTTCTTC. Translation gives CASSANRGNEQFF.

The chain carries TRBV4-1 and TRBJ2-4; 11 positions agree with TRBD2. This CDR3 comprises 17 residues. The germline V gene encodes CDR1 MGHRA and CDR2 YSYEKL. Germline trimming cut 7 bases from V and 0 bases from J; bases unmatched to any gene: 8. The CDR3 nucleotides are TGCGCCAGCACCCGGGGACTAGCGGAGCTAGCCAAAAACATTCAGTACTTC. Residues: CASTRGLAELAKNIQYF.

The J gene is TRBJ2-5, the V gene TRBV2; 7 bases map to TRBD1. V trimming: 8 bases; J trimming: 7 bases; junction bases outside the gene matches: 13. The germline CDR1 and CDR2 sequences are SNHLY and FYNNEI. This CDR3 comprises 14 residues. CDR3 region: CASRPGQPSWTQYF. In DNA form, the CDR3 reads TGTGCCAGCCGCCCGGGACAGCCCTCTTGGACCCAGTACTTC.

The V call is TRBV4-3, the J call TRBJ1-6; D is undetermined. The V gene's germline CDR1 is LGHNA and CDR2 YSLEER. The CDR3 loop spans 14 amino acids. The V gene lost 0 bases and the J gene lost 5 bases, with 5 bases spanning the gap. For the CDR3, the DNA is TGCGCCAGCAGCCAAGATGTAGATAATTCACCCCTCCACTTT. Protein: CASSQDVDNSPLHF.

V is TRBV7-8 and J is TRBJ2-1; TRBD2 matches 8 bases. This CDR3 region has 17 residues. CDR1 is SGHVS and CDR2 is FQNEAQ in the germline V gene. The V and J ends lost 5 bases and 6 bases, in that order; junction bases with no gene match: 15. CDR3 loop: CASSVGRGTSGTNEQFF. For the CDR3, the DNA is TGTGCCAGCAGCGTGGGACGGGGCACTAGCGGTACCAATGAGCAGTTCTTC.

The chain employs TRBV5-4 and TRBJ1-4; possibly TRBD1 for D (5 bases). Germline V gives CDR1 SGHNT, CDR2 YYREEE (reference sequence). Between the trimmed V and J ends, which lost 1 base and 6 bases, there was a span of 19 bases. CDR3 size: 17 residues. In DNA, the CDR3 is TGTGCCAGCAGCTTGATCGGTAGCGGGGCAGCCTATGAAAAACTGTTTTTT. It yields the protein CASSLIGSGAAYEKLFF.

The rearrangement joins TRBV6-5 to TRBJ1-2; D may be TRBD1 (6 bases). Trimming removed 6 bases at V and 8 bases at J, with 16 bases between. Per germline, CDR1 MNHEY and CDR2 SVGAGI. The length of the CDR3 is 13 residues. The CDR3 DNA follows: TGTGCCAGCAGGGCACAGGGTGAGAGGGGCTACACCTTC. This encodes CASRAQGERGYTF.

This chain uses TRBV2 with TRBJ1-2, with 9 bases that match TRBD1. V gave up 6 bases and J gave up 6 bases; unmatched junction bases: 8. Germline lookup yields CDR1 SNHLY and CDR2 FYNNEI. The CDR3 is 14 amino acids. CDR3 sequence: CASSVTGGGDGYTF. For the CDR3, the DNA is TGTGCCAGCAGCGTAACAGGGGGCGGGGATGGCTACACCTTC.

CDR3 sequence reads: CASSFGTANYGYTF. The CDR3 nucleotides read TGTGCCAGCAGTTTTGGTACGGCTAACTATGGCTACACCTTC. This chain uses TRBV28 with TRBJ1-2; D uncertain. Germline V gives CDR1 MDHEN, CDR2 SYDVKM. This CDR3 spans 14 amino acids. V was trimmed by 3 bases and J by 0 bases, leaving 8 bases between them.

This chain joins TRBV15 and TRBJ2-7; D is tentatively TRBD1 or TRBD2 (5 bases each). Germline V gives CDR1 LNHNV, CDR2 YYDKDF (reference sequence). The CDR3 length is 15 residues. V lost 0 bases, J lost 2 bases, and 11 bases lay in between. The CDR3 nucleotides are TGTGCCACCAGCAGAGAGGGGGACGGAACCTACGAGCAGTACTTC. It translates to CATSREGDGTYEQYF.

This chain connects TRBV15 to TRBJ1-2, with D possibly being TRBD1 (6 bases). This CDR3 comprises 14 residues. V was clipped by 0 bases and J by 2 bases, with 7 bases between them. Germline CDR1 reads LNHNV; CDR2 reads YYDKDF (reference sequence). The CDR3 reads CATSRDRGNYGYTF. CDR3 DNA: TGTGCCACCAGCAGAGACAGGGGAAACTATGGCTACACCTTC.

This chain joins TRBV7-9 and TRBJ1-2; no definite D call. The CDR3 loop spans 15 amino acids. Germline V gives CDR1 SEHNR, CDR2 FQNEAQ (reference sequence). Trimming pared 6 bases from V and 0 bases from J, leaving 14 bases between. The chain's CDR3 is CASRPTAEANYGYTF. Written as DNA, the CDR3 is TGTGCCAGCAGGCCGACGGCCGAGGCTAACTATGGCTACACCTTC.

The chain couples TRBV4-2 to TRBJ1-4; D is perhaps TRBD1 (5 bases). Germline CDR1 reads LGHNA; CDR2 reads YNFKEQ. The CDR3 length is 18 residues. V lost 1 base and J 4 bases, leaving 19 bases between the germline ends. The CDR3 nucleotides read TGTGCCAGCAGCCAAGCACGGGGTAGTCCGGGGGATAATGAAAAACTGTTTTTT. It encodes CASSQARGSPGDNEKLFF.

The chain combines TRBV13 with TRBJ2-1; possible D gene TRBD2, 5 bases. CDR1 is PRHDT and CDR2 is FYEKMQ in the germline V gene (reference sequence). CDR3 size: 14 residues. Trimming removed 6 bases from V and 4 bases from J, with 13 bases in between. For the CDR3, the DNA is TGTGCCAGCAGTTATACGACTACATACAATGAGCAGTTCTTC. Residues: CASSYTTTYNEQFF.

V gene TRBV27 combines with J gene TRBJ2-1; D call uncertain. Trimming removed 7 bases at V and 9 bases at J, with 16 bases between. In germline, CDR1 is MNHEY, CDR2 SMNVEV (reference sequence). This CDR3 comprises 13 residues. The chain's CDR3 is CASIYRPSGEQFF. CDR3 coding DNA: TGTGCCAGCATTTACCGACCTAGTGGTGAGCAGTTCTTC.

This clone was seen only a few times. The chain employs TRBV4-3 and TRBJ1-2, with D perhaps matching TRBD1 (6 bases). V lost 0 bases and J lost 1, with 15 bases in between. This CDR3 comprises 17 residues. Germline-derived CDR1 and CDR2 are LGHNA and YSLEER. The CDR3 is CASSQDPPPGVNYGYTF. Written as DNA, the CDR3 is TGCGCCAGCAGCCAAGATCCCCCCCCAGGGGTTAACTATGGCTACACCTTC.

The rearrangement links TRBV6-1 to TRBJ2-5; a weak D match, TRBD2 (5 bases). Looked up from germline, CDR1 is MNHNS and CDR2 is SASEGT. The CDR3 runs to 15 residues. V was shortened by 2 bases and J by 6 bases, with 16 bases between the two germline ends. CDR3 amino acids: CASSELGDRYKTQYF. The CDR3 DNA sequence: TGTGCCAGCAGTGAATTGGGAGATAGGTATAAGACCCAGTACTTC.